The present T cell receptor beta chain was sequenced within a study of shared clonotypes between healthy human individuals. Across the study: Donor composition was a couple of women and three men, aged 18 to 49.

The germline V gene has CDR1 MGHRA and CDR2 YSYEKL. V dropped 7 bases and J dropped 0 bases, with 15 bases sitting between them. This CDR3 contains 16 residues. Naive CD8 isolation took CD45RO-negative cells positively selected for CCR7 and excluded terminally differentiated effector memory CD45RA+ cells. In replicate PCRs of sorted subsets, approximately 190 ng DNA, roughly 31,000 T cell genomes, was used. Profiled with immunoSEQ multiplex PCR; TCRdb holds only in-frame clones, not every one. The sample has about 2.2 million clones, 85% to 95% seen once. The chain has TRBV4-1 and TRBJ2-2, with TRBD1 as a possible D gene (6 bases). The sample consisted of naive CD8+ T cells from PBMCs. The sequence derives from a man between 18 and 29 years old in good health. Some clones in this sample may be carry-over from other donors' samples. The CDR3: CASTPLTGPNTGELFF. The DNA of the CDR3 is TGCGCCAGCACCCCCCTGACAGGACCGAACACCGGGGAGCTGTTTTTT.